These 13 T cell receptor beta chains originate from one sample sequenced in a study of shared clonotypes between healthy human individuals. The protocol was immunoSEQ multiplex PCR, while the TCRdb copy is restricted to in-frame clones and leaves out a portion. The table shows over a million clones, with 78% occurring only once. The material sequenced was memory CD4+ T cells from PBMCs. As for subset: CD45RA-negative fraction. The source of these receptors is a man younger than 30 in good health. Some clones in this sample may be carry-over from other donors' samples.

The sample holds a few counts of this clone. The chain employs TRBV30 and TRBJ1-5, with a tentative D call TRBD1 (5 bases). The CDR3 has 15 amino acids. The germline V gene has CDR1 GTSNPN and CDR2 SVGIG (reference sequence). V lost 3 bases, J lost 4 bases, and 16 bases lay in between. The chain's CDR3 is CAWRDGGGRNQPQHF. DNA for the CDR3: TGTGCCTGGAGGGACGGGGGGGGAAGGAATCAGCCCCAGCATTTT. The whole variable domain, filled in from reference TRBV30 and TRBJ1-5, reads SQTIHQWPATLVQPVGSPLSLECTVEGTSNPNLYWYRQAAGRGLQLLFYSVGIGQISSEVPQNLSASRPQDRQFILSSKKLLLSDSGFYLCAWRDGGGRNQPQHFGDGTRLSIL.

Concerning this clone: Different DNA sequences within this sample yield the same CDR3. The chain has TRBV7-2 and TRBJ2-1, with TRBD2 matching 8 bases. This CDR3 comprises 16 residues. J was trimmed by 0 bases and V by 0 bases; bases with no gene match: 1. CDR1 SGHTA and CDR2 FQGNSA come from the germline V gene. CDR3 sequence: CASSLAGTSSYNEQFF. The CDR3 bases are TGTGCCAGCAGCTTAGCCGGGACTAGCTCCTACAATGAGCAGTTCTTC.

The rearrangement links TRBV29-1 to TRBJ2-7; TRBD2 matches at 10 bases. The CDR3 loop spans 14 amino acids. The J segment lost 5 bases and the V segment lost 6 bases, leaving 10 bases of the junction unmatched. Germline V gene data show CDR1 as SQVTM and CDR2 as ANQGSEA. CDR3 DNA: TGCAGCGTGTACTCTAGCGGGAGTGGCGACGAGCAGTACTTC. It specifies CSVYSSGSGDEQYF.

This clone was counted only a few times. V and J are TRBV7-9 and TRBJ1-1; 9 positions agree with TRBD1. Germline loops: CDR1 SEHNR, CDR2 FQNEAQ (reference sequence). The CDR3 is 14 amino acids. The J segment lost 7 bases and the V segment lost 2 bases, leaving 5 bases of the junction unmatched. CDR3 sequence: CASSLLQGAVEAFF. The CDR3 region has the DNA TGTGCCAGCAGCTTACTACAGGGGGCGGTTGAAGCTTTCTTT.

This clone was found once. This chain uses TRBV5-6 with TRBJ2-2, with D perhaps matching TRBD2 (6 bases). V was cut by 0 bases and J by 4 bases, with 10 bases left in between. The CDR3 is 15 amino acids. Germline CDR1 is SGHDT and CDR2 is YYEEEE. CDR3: CASSLVGGATGELFF. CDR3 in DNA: TGTGCCAGCAGCTTGGTAGGCGGGGCCACCGGGGAGCTGTTTTTT. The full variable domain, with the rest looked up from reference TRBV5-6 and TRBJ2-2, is DAGVTQSPTHLIKTRGQQVTLRCSPKSGHDTVSWYQQALGQGPQFIFQYYEEEERQRGNFPDRFSGHQFPNYSSELNVNALLLGDSALYLCASSLVGGATGELFFGEGSRLTVL.

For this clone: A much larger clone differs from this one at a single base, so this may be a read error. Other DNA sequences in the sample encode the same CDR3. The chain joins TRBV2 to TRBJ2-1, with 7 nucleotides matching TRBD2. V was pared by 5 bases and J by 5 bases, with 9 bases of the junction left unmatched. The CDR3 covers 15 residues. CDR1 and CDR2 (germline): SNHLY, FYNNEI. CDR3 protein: CASSYSGKVNNEQFF. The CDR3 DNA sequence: TGTGCCAGCAGTTACAGCGGGAAGGTTAACAATGAGCAGTTCTTC.

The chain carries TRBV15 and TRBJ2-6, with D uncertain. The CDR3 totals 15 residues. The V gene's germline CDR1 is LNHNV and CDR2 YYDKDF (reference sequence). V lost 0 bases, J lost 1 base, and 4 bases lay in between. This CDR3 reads CATSREASGANVLTF. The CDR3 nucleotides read TGTGCCACCAGCAGAGAAGCGTCTGGGGCCAACGTCCTGACTTTC. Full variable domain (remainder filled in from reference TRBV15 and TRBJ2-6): DAMVIQNPRYQVTQFGKPVTLSCSQTLNHNVMYWYQQKSSQAPKLLFHYYDKDFNNEADTPDNFQSRRPNTSFCFLDIRSPGLGDTAMYLCATSREASGANVLTFGAGSRLTVL.

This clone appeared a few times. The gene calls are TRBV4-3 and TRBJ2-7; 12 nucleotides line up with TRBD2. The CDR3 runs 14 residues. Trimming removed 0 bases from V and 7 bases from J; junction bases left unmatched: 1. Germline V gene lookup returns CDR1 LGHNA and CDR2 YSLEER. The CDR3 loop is CASSQELAGGEQYF. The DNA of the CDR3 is TGCGCCAGCAGCCAAGAGCTAGCGGGGGGGGAGCAGTACTTC.

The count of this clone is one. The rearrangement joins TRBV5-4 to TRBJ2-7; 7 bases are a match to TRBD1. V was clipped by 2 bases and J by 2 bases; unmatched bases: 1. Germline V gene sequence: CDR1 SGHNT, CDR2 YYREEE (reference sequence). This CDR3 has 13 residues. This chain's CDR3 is CASSFTGAYEQYF. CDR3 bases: TGTGCCAGCAGCTTTACAGGGGCCTACGAGCAGTACTTC.

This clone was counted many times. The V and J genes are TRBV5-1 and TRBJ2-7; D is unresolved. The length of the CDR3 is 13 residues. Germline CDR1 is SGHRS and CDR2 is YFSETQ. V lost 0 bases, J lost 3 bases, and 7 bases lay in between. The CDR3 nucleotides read TGCGCCAGCAGCTTGGGAGAATTCTACGAGCAGTACTTC. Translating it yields CASSLGEFYEQYF.

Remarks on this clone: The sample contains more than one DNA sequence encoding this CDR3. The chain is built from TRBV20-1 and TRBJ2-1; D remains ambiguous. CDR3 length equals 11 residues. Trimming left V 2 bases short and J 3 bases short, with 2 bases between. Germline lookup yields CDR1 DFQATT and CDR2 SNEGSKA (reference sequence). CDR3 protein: CSARHYNEQFF. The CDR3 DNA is TGCAGTGCTAGACACTACAATGAGCAGTTCTTC.

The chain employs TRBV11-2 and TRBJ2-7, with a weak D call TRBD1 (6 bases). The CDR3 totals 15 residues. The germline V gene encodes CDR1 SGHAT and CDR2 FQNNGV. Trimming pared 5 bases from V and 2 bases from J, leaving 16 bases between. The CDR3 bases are TGTGCCAGCAGCATAATGACAGGTGCACCCTACGAGCAGTACTTC. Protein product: CASSIMTGAPYEQYF.

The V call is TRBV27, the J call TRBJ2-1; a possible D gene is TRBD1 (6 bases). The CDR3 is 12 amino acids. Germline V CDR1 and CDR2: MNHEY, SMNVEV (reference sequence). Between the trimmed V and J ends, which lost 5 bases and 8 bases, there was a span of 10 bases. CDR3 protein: CASSPQGHEQFF. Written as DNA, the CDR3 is TGTGCCAGCAGTCCCCAGGGGCATGAGCAGTTCTTC.